The rows below give T cell receptor beta chains drawn from one sample of a study of shared clonotypes between healthy human individuals. Clones were sequenced by immunoSEQ multiplex PCR, and TCRdb holds only the in-frame ones, with some missing. The data show about 1.5 million clones, approximately 98% seen once. The sequencing sample was made of naive CD4+ T cells sorted from blood. The receptors stem from a young man in good health. Each CDR3 is given with its conserved first and last residue. D genes are given only for firm matches. The size entry is marked missing in some rows and otherwise reads once, few, many or a size class.

>TRBJ2-7|TRBV9|14|TRBD1|NA
CASSLGQGAYEQYF
TGTGCCAGCAGCTTGGGACAGGGGGCCTACGAGCAGTACTTC
>TRBJ2-7|TRBV9|14|NA|NA
CASSVAGHSYEQYF
TGTGCCAGCAGCGTAGCGGGACACTCCTACGAGCAGTACTTC
>TRBJ2-7|TRBV6-9|15|NA|once
CASSYHGTRSYEQYF
TGTGCCAGCAGCTATCATGGGACCCGTTCCTACGAGCAGTACTTC
>TRBJ2-2|TRBV2|16|TRBD2|NA
CASRTGSGTGTGELFF
TGTGCCAGCAGGACGGGTAGCGGGACGGGCACCGGGGAGCTGTTTTTT
>TRBJ2-2|TRBV29-1|14|NA|NA
CSVEVYSNTGELFF
TGCAGCGTTGAAGTCTATTCGAACACCGGGGAGCTGTTTTTT
>TRBJ2-5|TRBV7-9|15|TRBD1|NA
CASSTPGQGQETQYF
TGTGCCAGCAGCACCCCGGGACAGGGCCAAGAGACCCAGTACTTC
>TRBJ2-5|TRBV9|15|NA|NA
CASSSDLGHQETQYF
TGTGCCAGCAGCTCTGATTTGGGTCACCAAGAGACCCAGTACTTC
>TRBJ1-2|TRBV6-5|15|NA|NA
CASSYRGLELDGYTF
TGTGCCAGCAGTTACAGGGGGTTGGAACTCGATGGCTACACCTTC
>TRBJ1-4|TRBV7-2|15|NA|NA
CASRPGGQGNEKLFF
TGTGCCAGCAGACCGGGAGGGCAGGGCAATGAAAAACTGTTTTTT
>TRBJ2-2|TRBV6-1|17|TRBD2|NA
CASSDRTSGRKVGELFF
TGTGCCAGCAGTGACCGAACTAGCGGGAGGAAGGTTGGGGAGCTGTTTTTT
>TRBJ1-4|TRBV5-4|14|NA|NA
CASSSTGTNEKLFF
TGTGCCAGCAGTTCTACAGGGACTAATGAAAAACTGTTTTTT
>TRBJ2-7|TRBV9|13|NA|NA
CASSVAISAEQYF
TGTGCCAGCAGCGTAGCAATTAGCGCCGAGCAGTACTTC
>TRBJ2-2|TRBV2|14|NA|NA
CASNYRDYTGELFF
TGTGCCAGCAATTACAGGGACTACACCGGGGAGCTGTTTTTT
>TRBJ1-5|TRBV18|15|NA|NA
CASSPQDSRTQPQHF
TGTGCCAGCTCACCTCAGGACAGCCGGACTCAGCCCCAGCATTTT
>TRBJ2-3|TRBV5-4|13|NA|NA
CASSLSRTDTQYF
TGTGCCAGCAGCTTGTCGCGGACAGATACGCAGTATTTT
>TRBJ1-5|TRBV10-3|15|NA|few
CAIRAQFPDNQPQHF
TGTGCCATCAGGGCACAGTTCCCTGACAATCAGCCCCAGCATTTT
>TRBJ2-7|TRBV11-2|12|NA|NA
CASARKPGEQYF
TGTGCCAGCGCCCGTAAACCCGGGGAGCAGTACTTC
>TRBJ1-3|TRBV5-1|17|NA|NA
CASSLAPGARSGNTIYF
TGCGCCAGCAGCTTGGCTCCGGGAGCACGCTCTGGAAACACCATATATTTT
>TRBJ2-7|TRBV4-1|15|TRBD2|once
CASRRTSGSSYEQYF
TGCGCCAGCAGACGGACTAGCGGGAGCTCCTACGAGCAGTACTTC
>TRBJ2-7|TRBV14|14|NA|NA
CASSPQGVGYEQYF
TGTGCCAGCAGCCCACAGGGAGTAGGCTACGAGCAGTACTTC
>TRBJ2-3|TRBV11-2|15|NA|NA
CASSLRRGRTDTQYF
TGTGCCAGCAGCTTACGGAGGGGCCGCACAGATACGCAGTATTTT
>TRBJ2-1|TRBV7-9|15|TRBD2|NA
CASSRTSQTYNEQFF
TGTGCCAGCAGCCGGACTAGTCAGACCTACAATGAGCAGTTCTTC
>TRBJ2-1|TRBV27|17|TRBD2|NA
CASSLRLAGGQNNEQFF
TGTGCCAGCAGTCTTAGACTAGCGGGAGGGCAGAACAATGAGCAGTTCTTC
>TRBJ2-7|TRBV2|16|NA|NA
CASADPREKGSYEQYF
TGTGCCAGCGCCGATCCCCGGGAGAAGGGGTCCTACGAGCAGTACTTC
>TRBJ2-2|TRBV11-3|14|NA|NA
CASSNAAPPGELFF
TGTGCCAGCAGCAACGCTGCGCCCCCGGGGGAGCTGTTTTTT
>TRBJ2-2|TRBV7-9|15|NA|NA
CASSLVNSGTGELFF
TGTGCCAGCAGCTTAGTGAATTCGGGGACCGGGGAGCTGTTTTTT
>TRBJ1-1|TRBV5-1|13|NA|NA
CASSVGGNTEAFF
TGCGCCAGCAGCGTGGGGGGGAACACTGAAGCTTTCTTT
>TRBJ2-5|TRBV28|15|NA|NA
CASSYPWGQQETQYF
TGTGCCAGCAGTTACCCCTGGGGGCAGCAAGAGACCCAGTACTTC
>TRBJ2-3|TRBV6-4|16|TRBD2|NA
CASSSLAGVPTDTQYF
TGTGCCAGCAGCAGTCTAGCGGGAGTCCCCACAGATACGCAGTATTTT
>TRBJ2-7|TRBV5-1|15|TRBD2|NA
CASSALAGDYYEQYF
TGCGCCAGCAGTGCGCTAGCGGGAGACTACTACGAGCAGTACTTC
>TRBJ2-7|TRBV28|13|NA|NA
CASSPGLLYEQYF
TGTGCCAGCAGTCCGGGACTTCTTTACGAGCAGTACTTC
>TRBJ2-5|TRBV27|14|NA|NA
CASSFTKYQETQYF
TGTGCCAGCAGTTTCACCAAGTACCAAGAGACCCAGTACTTC
>TRBJ2-3|TRBV19|12|NA|NA
CASSISSDTQYF
TGTGCCAGTAGTATCTCTTCAGATACGCAGTATTTT
>TRBJ2-7|TRBV29-1|13|NA|NA
CSAEVTKAYEQYF
TGCAGCGCAGAAGTGACTAAAGCCTACGAGCAGTACTTC
>TRBJ2-1|TRBV28|12|NA|NA
CASSPFGNEQFF
TGTGCCAGCAGTCCGTTTGGCAATGAGCAGTTCTTC
>TRBJ2-2|TRBV7-2|13|NA|NA
CASSSLGTGELFF
TGTGCCAGCAGCAGTCTGGGAACCGGGGAGCTGTTTTTT
>TRBJ1-3|TRBV5-4|16|NA|NA
CASSLRGRVGGNTIYF
TGTGCCAGCAGCTTAAGGGGCCGAGTTGGTGGAAACACCATATATTTT
>TRBJ1-1|TRBV28|16|TRBD1|NA
CASSSPPGQGNPEAFF
TGTGCCAGCAGTTCCCCACCCGGACAGGGGAATCCTGAAGCTTTCTTT
>TRBJ2-7|TRBV5-3|14|NA|NA
CASSKTTGTYEQYF
TGTGCCAGCAGCAAAACGACAGGTACCTACGAGCAGTACTTC
>TRBJ2-1|TRBV19|15|NA|NA
CASSPDGLLSNEQFF
TGTGCCAGTAGTCCTGATGGACTACTCTCCAATGAGCAGTTCTTC
>TRBJ2-7|TRBV27|16|NA|NA
CASSLSRTTLAYEQYF
TGTGCCAGCAGTTTATCCAGAACCACTCTAGCCTACGAGCAGTACTTC